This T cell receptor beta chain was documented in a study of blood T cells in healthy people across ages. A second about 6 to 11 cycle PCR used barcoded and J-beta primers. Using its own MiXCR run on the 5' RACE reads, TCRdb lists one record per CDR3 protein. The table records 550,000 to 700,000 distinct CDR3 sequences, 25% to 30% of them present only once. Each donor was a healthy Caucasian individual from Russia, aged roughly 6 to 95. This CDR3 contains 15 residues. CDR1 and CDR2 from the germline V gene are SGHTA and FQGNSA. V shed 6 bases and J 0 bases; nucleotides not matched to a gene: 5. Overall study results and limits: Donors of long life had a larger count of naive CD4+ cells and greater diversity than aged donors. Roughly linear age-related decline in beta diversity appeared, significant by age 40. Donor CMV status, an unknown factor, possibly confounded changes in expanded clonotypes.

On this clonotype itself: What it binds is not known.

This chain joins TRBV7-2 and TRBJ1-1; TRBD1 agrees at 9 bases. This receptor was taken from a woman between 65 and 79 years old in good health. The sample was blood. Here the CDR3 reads CASRPRTGVNTEAFF. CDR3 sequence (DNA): TGTGCCAGCAGACCCAGGACAGGGGTGAACACTGAAGCTTTCTTT.